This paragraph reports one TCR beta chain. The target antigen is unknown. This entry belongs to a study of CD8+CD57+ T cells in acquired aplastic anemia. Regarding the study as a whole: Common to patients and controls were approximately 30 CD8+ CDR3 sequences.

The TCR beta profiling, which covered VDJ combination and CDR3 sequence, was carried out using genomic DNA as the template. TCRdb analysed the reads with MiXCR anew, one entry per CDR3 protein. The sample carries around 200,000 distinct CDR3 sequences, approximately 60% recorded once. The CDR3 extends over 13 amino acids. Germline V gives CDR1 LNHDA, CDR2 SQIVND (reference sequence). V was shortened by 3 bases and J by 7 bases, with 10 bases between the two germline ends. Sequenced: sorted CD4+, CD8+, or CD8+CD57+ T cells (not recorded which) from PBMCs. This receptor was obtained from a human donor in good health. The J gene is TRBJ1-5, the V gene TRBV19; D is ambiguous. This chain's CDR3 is CASSILASQPQHF. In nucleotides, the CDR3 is TGTGCCAGTAGTATTCTTGCCAGCCAGCCCCAGCATTTT.